One sample yielded the 4 T cell receptor beta chains listed below, sequenced in a study of cytomegalovirus exposure and HLA in healthy donors (dated by TCRdb to 2016 to 2017). Library creation used the immunoSEQ multiplex PCR assay. The multiplex PCR relied on a mix of 60 forward primers for TCR Vbeta segments and 13 reverse primers for TCR Jbeta segments. This is the immuneACCESS table as TCRdb keeps it, with only in-frame sequences that have V and J called. A part of the clones is gone; compared with another copy, unresolved V genes explain less than half, and the rest is unexplained. This sample lists approximately 140,000 clones; over 60% were detected once. 1.5% to 2% of the sample goes to the ten largest clones. Input material: PBMCs. The receptors were gathered from a woman in her late teens or twenties in good health and CMV-seronegative.

The rearrangement joins TRBV27 to TRBJ2-7; unclear D gene. Trimming removed 6 bases from V and 0 bases from J, with 12 bases in between. This CDR3 comprises 14 residues. Germline V lookup: CDR1 MNHEY, CDR2 SMNVEV (reference sequence). The CDR3: CASRPTWSSYEQYV. The CDR3 coding sequence is TGTGCCAGCAGGCCCACGTGGAGCTCCTACGAGCAGTACGTC.

The chain couples TRBV5-1 to TRBJ2-2; D is perhaps TRBD1 (6 bases). Germline V gene data show CDR1 as SGHRS and CDR2 as YFSETQ. This CDR3 contains 15 residues. The V end lost 3 bases, the J end lost 2 bases, and 11 bases lay between the germline ends. The chain's CDR3 is CASSSMDRNTGELFF. The DNA for the CDR3 is TGCGCCAGCAGCTCAATGGACAGAAACACCGGGGAGCTGTTTTTT.

The sample holds a few counts of this clone. The chain links TRBV9 to TRBJ2-3, with TRBD2 matching 7 bases. CDR3 length: 14 amino acids. CDR1 and CDR2 from the germline V gene are SGDLS and YYNGEE. The junction had 8 bases not matched to a gene; V was cut back by 7 bases and J by 3 bases. In DNA form, the CDR3 reads TGTGCCAGCGGGAGGGCACTAGCTACAGATACGCAGTATTTT. This sequence encodes CASGRALATDTQYF.

The gene calls are TRBV5-1 and TRBJ1-6; unclear D gene. Trimming cost V 0 bases and J 6 bases, with 13 bases left between them. The germline gives CDR1 SGHRS, CDR2 YFSETQ. This CDR3 spans 16 amino acids. Written as DNA, the CDR3 is TGCGCCAGCAGCTTGGTTGTGCGGGCGCGTAATTCACCCCTCCACTTT. It codes for CASSLVVRARNSPLHF.